Following are 5 T cell receptor beta chains from one sample sequenced in a study of response to subunit inactivated influenza vaccine. TCRdb fed the RT-PCR reads into MiXCR, producing one record per CDR3 protein. The sample shows approximately 700,000 distinct CDR3 sequences, around 16% of them seen only once. The sample here was PBMCs from blood, taken about 13 days after vaccination. Source of these receptors: a man aged 50-60 years who received an inactivated influenza vaccine.

The genes are TRBV6-1 and TRBJ2-2, with D perhaps assigned TRBD1 or TRBD2 (6 bases each). The CDR3 covers 16 residues. V lost 7 bases to trimming and J lost 3 bases, with 18 bases between them. Germline assignment: CDR1 MNHNS and CDR2 SASEGT. CDR3 region: CASNSPGGLYTGELFF. CDR3 DNA sequence: TGTGCCAGCAACTCGCCCGGGGGCTTGTACACCGGGGAGCTGTTTTTT.

This clonotype showed up many times. This chain connects TRBV4-2 to TRBJ2-2; D might be TRBD1 (5 bases). This CDR3 comprises 14 residues. CDR1 is LGHNA and CDR2 is YNFKEQ in the germline V gene. V dropped 4 bases and J dropped 2 bases, with 8 bases sitting between them. The CDR3 reads CASSPGHNTGELFF. The CDR3 DNA reads TGTGCCAGCAGCCCCGGACACAACACCGGGGAGCTGTTTTTT.

The rearrangement links TRBV7-2 to TRBJ2-5; 7 bases align to TRBD1. Germline V gives CDR1 SGHTA, CDR2 FQGNSA. The CDR3 is 14 amino acids. J was trimmed by 1 base and V by 6 bases; bases with no gene match: 5. In DNA, the CDR3 is TGTGCCAGCAGATCACAGGGGAGCCAAGAGACCCAGTACTTC. Amino acids: CASRSQGSQETQYF.

The gene calls are TRBV4-2 and TRBJ2-1; D perhaps matches TRBD2 (6 bases). The V and J ends lost 1 base and 0 bases respectively, with 7 bases between them. CDR1 LGHNA and CDR2 YNFKEQ come from the germline V gene. The CDR3 sequence is 15 residues long. This CDR3 is CASSQVTSSYNEQFF. The CDR3 DNA follows: TGTGCCAGCAGCCAAGTGACTAGCTCCTACAATGAGCAGTTCTTC.

V usage is TRBV5-1 and J usage is TRBJ2-6; no clear D. The germline V gene has CDR1 SGHRS and CDR2 YFSETQ. CDR3 length: 16 amino acids. Trimming shortened V by 0 bases and J by 4 bases, and 11 bases separated the two germline ends. The CDR3 DNA sequence: TGCGCCAGCAGCTTGGCCGGCCTCTCGGGGGCCAACGTCCTGACTTTC. It encodes CASSLAGLSGANVLTF.